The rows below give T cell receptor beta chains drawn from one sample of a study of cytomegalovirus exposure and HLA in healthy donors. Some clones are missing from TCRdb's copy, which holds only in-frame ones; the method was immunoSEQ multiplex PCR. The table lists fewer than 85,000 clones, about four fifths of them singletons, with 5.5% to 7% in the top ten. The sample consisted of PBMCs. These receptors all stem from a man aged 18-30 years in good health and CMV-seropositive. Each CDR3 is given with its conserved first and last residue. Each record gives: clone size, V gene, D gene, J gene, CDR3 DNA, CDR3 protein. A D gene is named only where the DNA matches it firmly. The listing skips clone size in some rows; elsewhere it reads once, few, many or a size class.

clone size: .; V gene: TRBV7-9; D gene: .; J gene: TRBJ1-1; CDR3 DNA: TGTGCCAGCAGCTTGTCGGGTCGGGACACTGAAGCTTTCTTT; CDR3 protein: CASSLSGRDTEAFF
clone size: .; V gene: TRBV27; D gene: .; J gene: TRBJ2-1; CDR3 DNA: TGTGCCAGCAAGCGGCCCTCCTACAATGAGCAGTTCTTC; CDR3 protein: CASKRPSYNEQFF
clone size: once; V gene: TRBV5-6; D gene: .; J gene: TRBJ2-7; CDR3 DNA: TGTGCCAGCAGCCGGGGGTCCCCTTCCTACGAGCAGTACTTC; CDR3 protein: CASSRGSPSYEQYF
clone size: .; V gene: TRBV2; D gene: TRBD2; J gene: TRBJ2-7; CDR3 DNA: TGTGCCAGCAGACTAGCGGCATACTACGAGCAGTACTTC; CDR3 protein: CASRLAAYYEQYF
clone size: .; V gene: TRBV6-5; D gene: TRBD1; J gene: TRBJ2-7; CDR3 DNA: TGTGCCAGCAGTTACGCCTTGACAGGGTTTCAGCAGTACTTC; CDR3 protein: CASSYALTGFQQYF
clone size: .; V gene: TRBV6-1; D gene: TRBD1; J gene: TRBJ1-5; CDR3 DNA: TGTGCCAGCAGTGGATGGGACAGAAATCAGCCCCAGCATTTT; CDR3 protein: CASSGWDRNQPQHF
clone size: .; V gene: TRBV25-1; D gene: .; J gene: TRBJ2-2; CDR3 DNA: TGTGCCAGCCGTACTCCGGGACACGCCGGGGAGCTGTTTTTT; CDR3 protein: CASRTPGHAGELFF
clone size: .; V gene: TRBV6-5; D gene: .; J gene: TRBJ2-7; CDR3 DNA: TGTGCCAGCAGTTACTCGACAGTTGGGTTTGGCGAGCAGTACTTC; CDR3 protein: CASSYSTVGFGEQYF
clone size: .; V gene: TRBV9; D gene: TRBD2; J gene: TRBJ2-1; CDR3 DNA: TGTGCCAGCAGCGGGTGGGAGGGCCAAAATGAGCAGTTCTTC; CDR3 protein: CASSGWEGQNEQFF
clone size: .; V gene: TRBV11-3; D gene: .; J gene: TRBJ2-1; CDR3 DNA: TGTGCCAGCAGCGAACTAGCCCCAAGGGATGAGCAGTTCTTC; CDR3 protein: CASSELAPRDEQFF
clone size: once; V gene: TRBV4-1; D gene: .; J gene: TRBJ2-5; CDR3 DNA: TGCGCCAGCAGCCTTCTAGGGGCCCAAGAGACCCAGTACTTC; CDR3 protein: CASSLLGAQETQYF
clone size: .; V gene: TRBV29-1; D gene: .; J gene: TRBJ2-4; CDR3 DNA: TGCAGCGTTGGGGGGGTCGTTAAAAACATTCAGTACTTC; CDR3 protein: CSVGGVVKNIQYF
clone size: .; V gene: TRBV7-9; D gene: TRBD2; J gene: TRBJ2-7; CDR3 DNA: TGTGCCAGCAGCGGACTAGCGGGAAGGTTCGAGCAGTACTTC; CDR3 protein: CASSGLAGRFEQYF
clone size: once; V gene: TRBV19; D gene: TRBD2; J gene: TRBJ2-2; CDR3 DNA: TGTGCCAGTAAGTGGCGGGAGGTCGGCGGGGAGCTGTTTTTT; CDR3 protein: CASKWREVGGELFF